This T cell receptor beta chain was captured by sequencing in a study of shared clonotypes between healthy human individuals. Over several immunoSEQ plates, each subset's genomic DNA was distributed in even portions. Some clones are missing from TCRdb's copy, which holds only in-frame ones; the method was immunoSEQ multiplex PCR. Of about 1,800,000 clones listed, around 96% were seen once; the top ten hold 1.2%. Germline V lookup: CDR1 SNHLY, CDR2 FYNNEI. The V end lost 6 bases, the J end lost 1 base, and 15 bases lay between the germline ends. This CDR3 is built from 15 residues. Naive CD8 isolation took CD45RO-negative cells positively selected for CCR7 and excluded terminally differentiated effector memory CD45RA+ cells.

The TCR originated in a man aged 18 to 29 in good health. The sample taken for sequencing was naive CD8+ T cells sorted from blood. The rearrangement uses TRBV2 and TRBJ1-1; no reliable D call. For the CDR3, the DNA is TGTGCCAGCAGCCACAATAGGATGGGGAACACTGAAGCTTTCTTT. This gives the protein CASSHNRMGNTEAFF. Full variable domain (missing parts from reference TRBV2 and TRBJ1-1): EPEVTQTPSHQVTQMGQEVILRCVPISNHLYFYWYRQILGQKVEFLVSFYNNEISEKSEIFDDQFSVERPDGSNFTLKIRSTKLEDSAMYFCASSHNRMGNTEAFFGQGTRLTVV.